This T cell receptor beta chain comes out of a study of shared clonotypes between healthy human individuals. Findings and caveats of the study: Some naive CD4 clonotypes, roughly 4.8%, turned up in common across four donors.

With respect to this clone: What it binds is unknown.

Some clones are missing from TCRdb's copy, which holds only in-frame ones; the method was immunoSEQ multiplex PCR. The sample carries fewer than 850,000 clones, roughly 91% recorded once. The sequence was collected from a man younger than 35 in good health. Some clones in this sample may be carry-over from other donors' samples. The sample taken for sequencing was memory CD8+ T cells from PBMCs. Specified subset: CD45RO+ cells pooled with CCR7-negative TemRA cells.

In nucleotides, the CDR3 is TGTGCCAGCAGACCCATGACAGGAAGCAATGAAGCTTTCTTT. Protein sequence: CASRPMTGSNEAFF. This chain joins TRBV5-6 and TRBJ1-1, with D possibly TRBD1 on 6 matching bases. Trimming left V 5 bases short and J 7 bases short, with 18 bases between. The CDR3 is made up of 14 amino acids. Germline CDR1 reads SGHDT; CDR2 reads YYEEEE.